The following is a T cell receptor (beta chain) sequence with its context. These data originate in a study of blood T cell repertoires in COVID-19. Trimming removed 4 bases from V and 0 bases from J, with 7 bases in between. The germline gives CDR1 SQVTM, CDR2 ANQGSEA. The CDR3 runs to 13 residues. The protocol was immunoSEQ multiplex PCR, while the TCRdb copy is restricted to in-frame clones and leaves out a portion. This sample carries approximately 58,000 clones, approximately 80% of them seen once, and the ten largest clones take 30% to 40%. The sequenced sample was peripheral blood. The chain recombines TRBV29-1 with TRBJ1-5; D unclear. The clonotype comes from a man aged 55-75 years with COVID-19, enrolled during active disease. DNA for the CDR3: TGCAGCGTTGCGGGGAGTAGCAATCAGCCCCAGCATTTT. Its translation is CSVAGSSNQPQHF.